The rows below give T cell receptor beta chains drawn from one sample of a study of blood T cell repertoires in COVID-19. Method: immunoSEQ multiplex PCR; TCRdb's copy keeps in-frame clones and lacks some. The sample has around 170,000 clones; nearly 80% are singletons. Sample: PBMCs or T cells enriched from blood (not recorded which). These receptor sequences come from a man in his fifties or sixties who had been exposed to COVID-19. The CDR3 runs from the conserved cysteine through the conserved F or W. The order of the fields is clone size, V gene, CDR3 protein. Size tells how often a clone was seen (once, few, many) or the class of an expanded clone, and some rows leave it out.

clone size: .
V gene: TRBV6-5
CDR3 protein: CASSLTGGDTEAFF

clone size: .
V gene: TRBV19
CDR3 protein: CASSTSPRQSYEQYF

clone size: .
V gene: TRBV9
CDR3 protein: CASSAVANPNTGELFF

clone size: .
V gene: TRBV7-3
CDR3 protein: CASTPTGGTGELFF

clone size: .
V gene: TRBV2
CDR3 protein: CASSPDSTETQYF

clone size: .
V gene: TRBV7-9
CDR3 protein: CASSSRQGTRETQYF

clone size: .
V gene: TRBV19
CDR3 protein: CASRYRGRGYTF

clone size: .
V gene: TRBV3-1/TRBV3-2
CDR3 protein: CASSGLGEGDYEQYF

clone size: few
V gene: TRBV19
CDR3 protein: CASSPGLYEQYF

clone size: few
V gene: TRBV7-3
CDR3 protein: CASSLGRGNTEAFF

clone size: .
V gene: TRBV19
CDR3 protein: CASSDARALDWIYGYTF

clone size: few
V gene: TRBV7-6
CDR3 protein: CASSPRGQGAYEQFF

clone size: .
V gene: TRBV6-4
CDR3 protein: CASSGLAGADTQYF

clone size: .
V gene: TRBV19
CDR3 protein: CASSMWGTTSGTRNEQFF

clone size: .
V gene: TRBV18
CDR3 protein: CASSPTGTSGANVLTF

clone size: .
V gene: TRBV7-6
CDR3 protein: CASSLTESSYNEQFF

clone size: .
V gene: TRBV9
CDR3 protein: CASSVAGADTEAFF

clone size: once
V gene: TRBV7-2
CDR3 protein: CASSRGLAGGGADTQYF

clone size: .
V gene: TRBV9
CDR3 protein: CASRPDRNSPLHF

clone size: .
V gene: TRBV7-3
CDR3 protein: CASSPGTGGLAGYTQYF

clone size: .
V gene: TRBV7-2
CDR3 protein: CASSLGSGQGAGNEQFF

clone size: .
V gene: TRBV7-8
CDR3 protein: CASSLVGLGQGAAFF

clone size: .
V gene: TRBV10-3
CDR3 protein: CAIRTSGSHKETQYF

clone size: .
V gene: TRBV19
CDR3 protein: CASVLRRQGAPGANVLTF

clone size: .
V gene: TRBV7-9
CDR3 protein: CASSPGTDRNNEQFF

clone size: once
V gene: TRBV10-1
CDR3 protein: CASSGGPDTQYF

clone size: .
V gene: TRBV3-1/TRBV3-2
CDR3 protein: CASSPGLQSSYNEQFF

clone size: once
V gene: TRBV29-1
CDR3 protein: CSVRVGVYSNQPQHF

clone size: .
V gene: TRBV5-6
CDR3 protein: CASSHPGTGSYEQYF

clone size: .
V gene: TRBV7-9
CDR3 protein: CASSYGTGDGYTF

clone size: .
V gene: TRBV7-6
CDR3 protein: CASSLDMRANQPQHF

clone size: .
V gene: TRBV7-6
CDR3 protein: CASSAITGTSTGELFF

clone size: .
V gene: TRBV7-6
CDR3 protein: CASSPRDRETNPSYNEQFF

clone size: .
V gene: TRBV15
CDR3 protein: CATSRDRGSGANVLTF

clone size: .
V gene: TRBV21-1
CDR3 protein: CASSKERTDQETQYF

clone size: .
V gene: TRBV6-2/TRBV6-3
CDR3 protein: CASSYSSPYEQYF

clone size: .
V gene: TRBV7-2
CDR3 protein: CASSLVSPGTGHTEAFF

clone size: .
V gene: TRBV12-3/TRBV12-4
CDR3 protein: CASSLKGLIEAFF

clone size: few
V gene: TRBV5-6
CDR3 protein: CASSFGRLETQYF

clone size: .
V gene: TRBV7-9
CDR3 protein: CASSGPPGSMNTEAFF

clone size: .
V gene: TRBV3-1/TRBV3-2
CDR3 protein: CASSPSYTGELFF

clone size: .
V gene: TRBV7-7
CDR3 protein: CASSLGQASSYEQYF

clone size: .
V gene: TRBV7-3
CDR3 protein: CASSVGTGNEQFF

clone size: .
V gene: TRBV7-2
CDR3 protein: CASSLAGTRGLLYNEQFF

clone size: .
V gene: TRBV19
CDR3 protein: CASSMAGNSGYTF

clone size: .
V gene: TRBV5-1
CDR3 protein: CASSLGARGQETQYF

clone size: few
V gene: TRBV30
CDR3 protein: CAWSPLRQEIEAFF

clone size: once
V gene: TRBV6-5
CDR3 protein: CASSPLGGGQGTQYF